These 21 T cell receptor beta chains came from one sample sequenced in a study of Ad26.COV2.S vaccination and SARS-CoV-2 variants. Clones were sequenced by immunoSEQ multiplex PCR, and TCRdb holds only the in-frame ones, with some missing. Here the sample spans 350,000 to 600,000 clones, about nine tenths being singletons. The treatment: roughly 20 received Ad26.COV2.S at low or high dose, single or two shots; roughly five received placebo; per-sample allocation not given. Samples came from day 63 after the first vaccine or placebo injection. Here the sequenced sample was peripheral blood, taken in a trial of Ad26.COV2.S vaccine versus placebo. Receptors were obtained from a person between 18 and 65 years old who received the Ad26.COV2.S COVID-19 vaccine or a placebo.

The chain uses TRBV27 and TRBJ2-3, with a weak D call TRBD2 (6 bases). CDR1 and CDR2 from the germline V gene are MNHEY and SMNVEV (reference sequence). V dropped 3 bases and J dropped 1 base, with 14 bases sitting between them. This CDR3 has 16 amino acids. CDR3 protein: CASSFYIGEGTDTQYF. DNA of the CDR3: TGTGCCAGCAGTTTTTATATAGGGGAGGGCACAGATACGCAGTATTTT.

This clone was recorded only once. This chain joins TRBV5-1 and TRBJ1-2; D uncertain. Germline CDR1 is SGHRS and CDR2 is YFSETQ. This CDR3 contains 14 residues. The V end lost 4 bases, the J end lost 5 bases, and 15 bases lay between the germline ends. The CDR3 here is CASSPRSGPYGYTF. The DNA for the CDR3 is TGCGCCAGCAGCCCTAGGTCCGGTCCATATGGCTACACCTTC.

V gene TRBV7-2 combines with J gene TRBJ1-5; perhaps TRBD1 as D (5 bases). Deletions cut 5 bases from V and 2 bases from J, with 7 bases between. The CDR3 runs 13 residues. Per the germline V gene, CDR1 is SGHTA and CDR2 is FQGNSA. The CDR3 sequence is CASSPQGNQPQHF. CDR3 coding DNA: TGTGCCAGCAGCCCACAGGGCAATCAGCCCCAGCATTTT.

The chain couples TRBV7-9 to TRBJ2-7; the D is unclear. From germline, CDR1 is SEHNR and CDR2 FQNEAQ (reference sequence). Trimming removed 5 bases at V and 2 bases at J, with 7 bases between. The CDR3 runs 12 residues. The CDR3 coding sequence is TGTGCCAGCAGCCCCGGAACCTACGAGCAGTACTTC. The encoded protein is CASSPGTYEQYF.

The V call is TRBV19, the J call TRBJ2-3; D is unclear. Between the trimmed V and J ends, which lost 1 base and 5 bases, there was a span of 13 bases. Germline V gives CDR1 LNHDA, CDR2 SQIVND (reference sequence). The CDR3 runs 15 residues. CDR3 region: CASSIGPKWEDTQYF. The CDR3 DNA is TGTGCCAGTAGTATAGGACCAAAATGGGAAGATACGCAGTATTTT.

This clone was counted once. The rearrangement joins TRBV18 to TRBJ2-6, with D perhaps TRBD1 or TRBD2 (5 bases each). The CDR3 totals 24 residues. Between the trimmed V and J ends, which lost 0 bases and 0 bases, there was a span of 30 bases. Germline V CDR1 and CDR2: KGHSH, LQKENI. The DNA of the CDR3 is TGTGCCAGCTCACCACCGTTGGACTGGGGACGGAGAAAAAAACTAGACTCTGGGGCCAACGTCCTGACTTTC. Amino acids: CASSPPLDWGRRKKLDSGANVLTF. Using reference TRBV18 and TRBJ2-6 for the parts outside the CDR3, the full variable domain is NAGVMQNPRHLVRRRGQEARLRCSPMKGHSHVYWYRQLPEEGLKFMVYLQKENIIDESGMPKERFSAEFPKEGPSILRIQQVVRGDSAAYFCASSPPLDWGRRKKLDSGANVLTFGAGSRLTVL.

V gene TRBV11-1 combines with J gene TRBJ1-1; D remains unclear. Trimming pared 3 bases from V and 1 base from J, leaving 15 bases between. There are 16 residues in the CDR3. The germline V gene encodes CDR1 SGHAT and CDR2 FQDESV (reference sequence). The CDR3 sequence is CASSFLGGRTNTEAFF. The CDR3 DNA sequence: TGTGCCAGCAGCTTTTTGGGTGGACGGACGAACACTGAAGCTTTCTTT.

This chain uses TRBV13 with TRBJ2-5; D might be TRBD1 or TRBD2, each matching 5 bases. The CDR3 is 16 residues long. The germline V and J ends were trimmed by 5 bases and 2 bases, with 18 bases remaining between them. Germline values: CDR1 PRHDT, CDR2 FYEKMQ (reference sequence). The CDR3 sequence: CASSPPRAGKQETQYF. CDR3 DNA: TGTGCCAGCAGCCCCCCCAGGGCGGGCAAACAAGAGACCCAGTACTTC.

This clone showed up just once. The chain uses TRBV7-9 and TRBJ2-5, with D possibly being TRBD2 (6 bases). The CDR3 runs 14 residues. Germline-derived CDR1 and CDR2 are SEHNR and FQNEAQ (reference sequence). Trimming shortened V by 5 bases and J by 4 bases, and 14 bases separated the two germline ends. CDR3 loop: CASSRSGGGETQYF. CDR3 coding DNA: TGTGCCAGCAGCCGTAGCGGTGGTGGAGAGACCCAGTACTTC.

V gene TRBV7-9 combines with J gene TRBJ1-1; D call uncertain. Germline CDR1 is SEHNR and CDR2 is FQNEAQ (reference sequence). This CDR3 is 16 amino acids long. The CDR3 nucleotides read TGTGCGGTCAATGCCGGCGGAATGGGATATAACACTGAAGCTTTCTTT. Its protein is CAVNAGGMGYNTEAFF.

V is TRBV7-9 and J is TRBJ1-6; unclear D gene. V was clipped by 3 bases and J by 10 bases, with 16 bases between them. CDR1 is SEHNR and CDR2 is FQNEAQ in the germline V gene (reference sequence). The CDR3 extends over 15 amino acids. CDR3 nucleotides: TGTGCCAGCAGCTTGATCGACCGTACCGACTCACCCCTCCACTTT. It translates to CASSLIDRTDSPLHF.

V is TRBV30 and J is TRBJ1-4; no definite D call. From germline, CDR1 is GTSNPN and CDR2 SVGIG (reference sequence). This CDR3 is 14 amino acids long. V lost 3 bases and J lost 10, with 18 bases in between. The chain's CDR3 is CAWRKRDGVGKLFF. CDR3 coding DNA: TGTGCCTGGAGGAAAAGGGATGGAGTAGGAAAACTGTTTTTT.

This chain links TRBV5-1 with TRBJ1-4, with D tentatively TRBD1 (5 bases). V was cut by 1 base and J by 0 bases, with 10 bases left in between. The CDR3 consists of 16 residues. Germline CDR1 and CDR2: SGHRS and YFSETQ. The CDR3 sequence: CASSLRGGTTNEKLFF. The CDR3 DNA reads TGCGCCAGCAGCTTGAGGGGCGGGACAACTAATGAAAAACTGTTTTTT. Full variable domain (rest looked up from reference TRBV5-1 and TRBJ1-4): KAGVTQTPRYLIKTRGQQVTLSCSPISGHRSVSWYQQTPGQGLQFLFEYFSETQRNKGNFPGRFSGRQFSNSRSEMNVSTLELGDSALYLCASSLRGGTTNEKLFFGSGTQLSVL.

This chain uses TRBV10-2 with TRBJ2-1; TRBD2 agrees at 14 bases. This CDR3 comprises 16 residues. The germline CDR1 and CDR2 sequences are WSHSY and SAAADI. V gave up 2 bases and J gave up 6 bases; unmatched junction bases: 3. CDR3 sequence reads: CASSERGLAGVNEQFF. The DNA of the CDR3 is TGCGCCAGCAGTGAGAGGGGACTAGCGGGAGTCAATGAGCAGTTCTTC.

This clone was observed a few times. The chain couples TRBV7-6 to TRBJ2-7, with D possibly TRBD1 on 6 matching bases. The length of the CDR3 is 15 residues. Germline CDR1 and CDR2: SGHVS and FNYEAQ. Trimming shortened V by 5 bases and J by 2 bases, and 16 bases separated the two germline ends. The chain's CDR3 is CASSPTRQATYEQYF. CDR3 nucleotide sequence: TGTGCCAGCAGCCCCACGCGACAGGCTACCTACGAGCAGTACTTC. Full variable domain (outside the CDR3, taken from reference TRBV7-6 and TRBJ2-7): GAGVSQSPRYKVTKRGQDVALRCDPISGHVSLYWYRQALGQGPEFLTYFNYEAQQDKSGLPNDRFSAERPEGSISTLTIQRTEQRDSAMYRCASSPTRQATYEQYFGPGTRLTVT.

The J gene is TRBJ2-4, the V gene TRBV7-2; D is possibly TRBD2 (5 bases). Germline loops: CDR1 SGHTA, CDR2 FQGNSA. The V gene lost 5 bases and the J gene lost 6 bases, with 17 bases spanning the gap. The CDR3 is 15 amino acids. CDR3 nucleotide sequence: TGTGCCAGCAGCCCAAGGACTGGAGGTGGAAACATTCAGTACTTC. Amino acid sequence: CASSPRTGGGNIQYF. Supplemented by reference TRBV7-2 and TRBJ2-4, the full variable domain reads GAGVSQSPSNKVTEKGKDVELRCDPISGHTALYWYRQSLGQGLEFLIYFQGNSAPDKSGLPSDRFSAERTGGSVSTLTIQRTQQEDSAVYLCASSPRTGGGNIQYFGAGTRLSVL.

V and J are TRBV24-1 and TRBJ1-1, with 11 nucleotides matching TRBD1. V shed 4 bases and J 4 bases; nucleotides not matched to a gene: 7. The CDR3 sequence is 16 residues long. Germline loops: CDR1 KGHDR, CDR2 SFDVKD. The CDR3 here is CATSDSGTGGVTEAFF. CDR3 nucleotide sequence: TGTGCCACCAGTGACAGCGGGACAGGGGGAGTCACTGAAGCTTTCTTT.

CDR3 sequence reads: CASSQGPGQGITEAFF. The CDR3 region has the DNA TGTGCCAGCAGCCAGGGACCGGGACAGGGTATCACTGAAGCTTTCTTT. The chain joins TRBV4-2 to TRBJ1-1; 9 bases fit TRBD1. This CDR3 has 16 amino acids. Germline V lookup: CDR1 LGHNA, CDR2 YNFKEQ. V shed 3 bases and J 4 bases; nucleotides not matched to a gene: 9.

V gene TRBV6-2 or TRBV6-3 combines with J gene TRBJ1-2; 9 bases line up with TRBD1. Per the germline V gene, CDR1 is MNHEY and CDR2 is SVGEGT. The CDR3 is 12 residues long. V trimming: 4 bases; J trimming: 10 bases; junction bases outside the gene matches: 4. The CDR3 coding sequence is TGTGCCAGCAGTTGGACAGGGGATGTCTACACCTTC. Amino acid sequence: CASSWTGDVYTF.

The chain combines TRBV9 with TRBJ2-3; TRBD2 aligns across 9 bases. After removal of 7 bases from V and 4 bases from J, the junction contained 7 bases not matched to a gene. The germline CDR1 and CDR2 sequences are SGDLS and YYNGEE. This CDR3 comprises 14 residues. The CDR3 here is CASDRGLASDTQYF. CDR3 DNA sequence: TGTGCCAGCGATCGAGGACTAGCGTCAGATACGCAGTATTTT.

CDR3 nucleotides: TGTGCCAGCGGAGGGGCTATGAACACTGAAGCTTTCTTT. Its translation: CASGGAMNTEAFF. The chain employs TRBV6-5 and TRBJ1-1; D is possibly TRBD1 (5 bases). Germline V gene sequence: CDR1 MNHEY, CDR2 SVGAGI. Trimming pared 8 bases from V and 0 bases from J, leaving 10 bases between. This CDR3 has 13 residues.